The 17 T cell receptor beta chains reported below all come from one sample, sequenced in a study of PD-L1 blockade in urothelial cancer. Assay: immunoSEQ multiplex PCR; the TCRdb copy retains only in-frame clones and omits some. The sample shows 35,000 to 45,000 clones, over 75% of them seen only once. The sequencing used PBMCs, collected around atezolizumab (anti-PD-L1) treatment. The source of these receptors is a man aged 65-85 years with urothelial cancer.

The chain couples TRBV6-6 to TRBJ2-1; 9 positions match TRBD2. Germline values: CDR1 MNHNY, CDR2 SVGAGI (reference sequence). This CDR3 contains 15 residues. Trimming removed 6 bases from V and 5 bases from J; junction bases left unmatched: 8. CDR3 sequence: CASSPSGRPNNEQFF. The CDR3 nucleotides are TGTGCCAGCAGCCCAAGCGGGAGGCCGAACAATGAGCAGTTCTTC.

The chain is built from TRBV18 and TRBJ2-1, with D possibly being TRBD2 (5 bases). CDR3 length: 13 amino acids. V lost 3 bases and J lost 9, with 12 bases in between. Germline V lookup: CDR1 KGHSH, CDR2 LQKENI. The CDR3 loop reads CASSPPLEVEQFF. As DNA, the CDR3 is TGTGCCAGCTCACCCCCCCTGGAGGTTGAGCAGTTCTTC.

The V call is TRBV5-1, the J call TRBJ2-7; 8 bases map to TRBD1. This CDR3 has 14 amino acids. With 2 bases clipped from V and 5 bases from J, the junction kept 6 bases outside the gene matches. Germline loops: CDR1 SGHRS, CDR2 YFSETQ. The DNA for the CDR3 is TGCGCCAGCAGCTTTTCCAGGGGGCGGGACGAGCAGTACTTC. Its translation: CASSFSRGRDEQYF.

V and J are TRBV5-5 and TRBJ2-7; 7 bases are a match to TRBD1. This CDR3 region has 16 residues. Germline V gives CDR1 SGHKS, CDR2 YYEKEE (reference sequence). The V segment lost 0 bases and the J segment 4 bases; nucleotides outside the gene matches: 10. CDR3 loop: CASSLGYGQDIYEQYF. The CDR3, as DNA: TGTGCCAGCAGCTTGGGGTATGGACAGGATATTTACGAGCAGTACTTC.

This chain connects TRBV6-1 to TRBJ1-4; TRBD1 agrees at 9 bases. This CDR3 comprises 14 residues. Trimming cost V 6 bases and J 6 bases; bases outside gene matches: 5. CDR1 is MNHNS, CDR2 SASEGT, per germline. CDR3 loop: CASSKQGAYEKLFF. The CDR3 nucleotides read TGTGCCAGCAGCAAACAGGGGGCCTATGAAAAACTGTTTTTT.

The V gene is TRBV7-8, the J gene TRBJ2-6; weak D call: TRBD2 (6 bases). Germline V gives CDR1 SGHVS, CDR2 FQNEAQ. The CDR3 covers 15 residues. Trimming took 5 bases from V and 1 from J, leaving 9 bases between them. The CDR3: CASSHGGSGANVLTF. Here the CDR3 DNA reads TGTGCCAGCAGCCATGGAGGGTCTGGGGCCAACGTCCTGACTTTC.

Written as DNA, the CDR3 is TGTGCCAGCAGCTTTCTGGGGAGCAGGGGGAGGAATGAGCAGTTCTTC. Amino acids: CASSFLGSRGRNEQFF. The chain has TRBV11-2 and TRBJ2-1, with a tentative D call TRBD1 (7 bases). The CDR3 sequence is 16 residues long. Germline lookup yields CDR1 SGHAT and CDR2 FQNNGV. Trimming took off 3 bases at V and 7 bases at J, with 19 bases between the two ends.

This rearrangement joins TRBV10-3 to TRBJ1-1; D is possibly TRBD1 (5 bases). Trimming shortened V by 2 bases and J by 0 bases, and 10 bases separated the two germline ends. The CDR3 runs to 15 residues. From germline, CDR1 is ENHRY and CDR2 SYGVKD. CDR3 DNA: TGTGCCATCAGTGAGAGCGGGGCTTTGAACACTGAAGCTTTCTTT. It is translated as CAISESGALNTEAFF.

V usage is TRBV19 and J usage is TRBJ2-1; 7 bases fit TRBD2. CDR1 is LNHDA, CDR2 SQIVND, per germline (reference sequence). Unmatched junction bases numbered 12, after V lost 0 bases and J lost 7 bases. The CDR3 totals 17 residues. CDR3 sequence (DNA): TGTGCCAGTAGTATAGACGCGGGAGATATAGTCAGGAATGAGCAGTTCTTC. This codes for CASSIDAGDIVRNEQFF.

The chain combines TRBV6-1 with TRBJ1-2; D gene ambiguous. Germline-derived CDR1 and CDR2 are MNHNS and SASEGT. V was clipped by 7 bases and J by 4 bases, with 16 bases between them. This CDR3 has 14 residues. The CDR3 loop is CASTGSREIYGYTF. In DNA form, the CDR3 reads TGTGCCAGCACTGGGAGCCGGGAAATCTATGGCTACACCTTC.

CDR3 in DNA: TGTGCCAGCAGCTCACAGGGCGGCAGGCTATCCTACGAGCAGTACTTC. It codes for CASSSQGGRLSYEQYF. The chain employs TRBV7-8 and TRBJ2-7; D possibly corresponds to TRBD1 (6 bases). Germline assignment: CDR1 SGHVS and CDR2 FQNEAQ. Trimming left V 4 bases short and J 1 base short, with 17 bases between. CDR3 length: 16 residues.

This chain connects TRBV11-2 to TRBJ2-7; D perhaps matches TRBD2 (6 bases). The V gene lost 1 base and the J gene lost 6 bases, with 16 bases spanning the gap. Looked up from germline, CDR1 is SGHAT and CDR2 is FQNNGV. This CDR3 is 15 amino acids long. The CDR3 DNA reads as TGTGCCAGCAGCTTAGCGGAGGGAACTGTGTCCGAGCAGTACTTC. It codes for CASSLAEGTVSEQYF. Full variable domain (missing parts from reference TRBV11-2 and TRBJ2-7): EAGVAQSPRYKIIEKRQSVAFWCNPISGHATLYWYQQILGQGPKLLIQFQNNGVVDDSQLPKDRFSAERLKGVDSTLKIQPAKLEDSAVYLCASSLAEGTVSEQYFGPGTRLTVT.

V and J are TRBV21-1 and TRBJ2-7; TRBD1, the table's D call, lacks a check against the DNA. TRBV21-1 is a pseudogene. The CDR3 is 16 amino acids. In DNA, the CDR3 is TGTGCCAGCAGCCCCCTCATCGGCCGGGACAAATACGAGCAGTACTTC. This encodes CASSPLIGRDKYEQYF.

This clone was seen once. The chain is built from TRBV5-1 and TRBJ2-7, with 11 positions matching TRBD2. CDR3 length: 17 amino acids. Germline loops: CDR1 SGHRS, CDR2 YFSETQ. V gave up 3 bases and J gave up 3 bases; unmatched junction bases: 11. DNA of the CDR3: TGCGCCAGCAGCTCTCTAGACCGACTAGCGGGAAACTACGAGCAGTACTTC. Protein: CASSSLDRLAGNYEQYF.

Here the CDR3 DNA reads TGCGCCAGCAGCTTGAGTCGGTTGGTATACGAGCAGTACTTC. Its translation: CASSLSRLVYEQYF. The genes are TRBV5-1 and TRBJ2-7; D is uncertain. Trimming removed 1 base from V and 4 bases from J, with 12 bases in between. CDR1 is SGHRS, CDR2 YFSETQ, per germline. The CDR3 loop spans 14 amino acids.

V is TRBV30 and J is TRBJ2-2; tentative D call: TRBD1 (5 bases). The germline V and J ends were trimmed by 3 bases and 7 bases, with 12 bases remaining between them. The length of the CDR3 is 13 residues. The germline V gene encodes CDR1 GTSNPN and CDR2 SVGIG (reference sequence). This CDR3 reads CAWRTGRGGELFF. The CDR3 region has the DNA TGTGCCTGGAGAACAGGAAGGGGCGGGGAGCTGTTTTTT.

This clone was seen a handful of times. V is TRBV14 and J is TRBJ1-2; D remains ambiguous. V dropped 3 bases and J dropped 6 bases, with 11 bases sitting between them. CDR1 is SGHDN, CDR2 FVKESK, per germline. The CDR3 runs 13 residues. DNA of the CDR3: TGTGCCAGCAGCCAGTCGCGAAGCGATGGCTACACCTTC. Protein sequence: CASSQSRSDGYTF.